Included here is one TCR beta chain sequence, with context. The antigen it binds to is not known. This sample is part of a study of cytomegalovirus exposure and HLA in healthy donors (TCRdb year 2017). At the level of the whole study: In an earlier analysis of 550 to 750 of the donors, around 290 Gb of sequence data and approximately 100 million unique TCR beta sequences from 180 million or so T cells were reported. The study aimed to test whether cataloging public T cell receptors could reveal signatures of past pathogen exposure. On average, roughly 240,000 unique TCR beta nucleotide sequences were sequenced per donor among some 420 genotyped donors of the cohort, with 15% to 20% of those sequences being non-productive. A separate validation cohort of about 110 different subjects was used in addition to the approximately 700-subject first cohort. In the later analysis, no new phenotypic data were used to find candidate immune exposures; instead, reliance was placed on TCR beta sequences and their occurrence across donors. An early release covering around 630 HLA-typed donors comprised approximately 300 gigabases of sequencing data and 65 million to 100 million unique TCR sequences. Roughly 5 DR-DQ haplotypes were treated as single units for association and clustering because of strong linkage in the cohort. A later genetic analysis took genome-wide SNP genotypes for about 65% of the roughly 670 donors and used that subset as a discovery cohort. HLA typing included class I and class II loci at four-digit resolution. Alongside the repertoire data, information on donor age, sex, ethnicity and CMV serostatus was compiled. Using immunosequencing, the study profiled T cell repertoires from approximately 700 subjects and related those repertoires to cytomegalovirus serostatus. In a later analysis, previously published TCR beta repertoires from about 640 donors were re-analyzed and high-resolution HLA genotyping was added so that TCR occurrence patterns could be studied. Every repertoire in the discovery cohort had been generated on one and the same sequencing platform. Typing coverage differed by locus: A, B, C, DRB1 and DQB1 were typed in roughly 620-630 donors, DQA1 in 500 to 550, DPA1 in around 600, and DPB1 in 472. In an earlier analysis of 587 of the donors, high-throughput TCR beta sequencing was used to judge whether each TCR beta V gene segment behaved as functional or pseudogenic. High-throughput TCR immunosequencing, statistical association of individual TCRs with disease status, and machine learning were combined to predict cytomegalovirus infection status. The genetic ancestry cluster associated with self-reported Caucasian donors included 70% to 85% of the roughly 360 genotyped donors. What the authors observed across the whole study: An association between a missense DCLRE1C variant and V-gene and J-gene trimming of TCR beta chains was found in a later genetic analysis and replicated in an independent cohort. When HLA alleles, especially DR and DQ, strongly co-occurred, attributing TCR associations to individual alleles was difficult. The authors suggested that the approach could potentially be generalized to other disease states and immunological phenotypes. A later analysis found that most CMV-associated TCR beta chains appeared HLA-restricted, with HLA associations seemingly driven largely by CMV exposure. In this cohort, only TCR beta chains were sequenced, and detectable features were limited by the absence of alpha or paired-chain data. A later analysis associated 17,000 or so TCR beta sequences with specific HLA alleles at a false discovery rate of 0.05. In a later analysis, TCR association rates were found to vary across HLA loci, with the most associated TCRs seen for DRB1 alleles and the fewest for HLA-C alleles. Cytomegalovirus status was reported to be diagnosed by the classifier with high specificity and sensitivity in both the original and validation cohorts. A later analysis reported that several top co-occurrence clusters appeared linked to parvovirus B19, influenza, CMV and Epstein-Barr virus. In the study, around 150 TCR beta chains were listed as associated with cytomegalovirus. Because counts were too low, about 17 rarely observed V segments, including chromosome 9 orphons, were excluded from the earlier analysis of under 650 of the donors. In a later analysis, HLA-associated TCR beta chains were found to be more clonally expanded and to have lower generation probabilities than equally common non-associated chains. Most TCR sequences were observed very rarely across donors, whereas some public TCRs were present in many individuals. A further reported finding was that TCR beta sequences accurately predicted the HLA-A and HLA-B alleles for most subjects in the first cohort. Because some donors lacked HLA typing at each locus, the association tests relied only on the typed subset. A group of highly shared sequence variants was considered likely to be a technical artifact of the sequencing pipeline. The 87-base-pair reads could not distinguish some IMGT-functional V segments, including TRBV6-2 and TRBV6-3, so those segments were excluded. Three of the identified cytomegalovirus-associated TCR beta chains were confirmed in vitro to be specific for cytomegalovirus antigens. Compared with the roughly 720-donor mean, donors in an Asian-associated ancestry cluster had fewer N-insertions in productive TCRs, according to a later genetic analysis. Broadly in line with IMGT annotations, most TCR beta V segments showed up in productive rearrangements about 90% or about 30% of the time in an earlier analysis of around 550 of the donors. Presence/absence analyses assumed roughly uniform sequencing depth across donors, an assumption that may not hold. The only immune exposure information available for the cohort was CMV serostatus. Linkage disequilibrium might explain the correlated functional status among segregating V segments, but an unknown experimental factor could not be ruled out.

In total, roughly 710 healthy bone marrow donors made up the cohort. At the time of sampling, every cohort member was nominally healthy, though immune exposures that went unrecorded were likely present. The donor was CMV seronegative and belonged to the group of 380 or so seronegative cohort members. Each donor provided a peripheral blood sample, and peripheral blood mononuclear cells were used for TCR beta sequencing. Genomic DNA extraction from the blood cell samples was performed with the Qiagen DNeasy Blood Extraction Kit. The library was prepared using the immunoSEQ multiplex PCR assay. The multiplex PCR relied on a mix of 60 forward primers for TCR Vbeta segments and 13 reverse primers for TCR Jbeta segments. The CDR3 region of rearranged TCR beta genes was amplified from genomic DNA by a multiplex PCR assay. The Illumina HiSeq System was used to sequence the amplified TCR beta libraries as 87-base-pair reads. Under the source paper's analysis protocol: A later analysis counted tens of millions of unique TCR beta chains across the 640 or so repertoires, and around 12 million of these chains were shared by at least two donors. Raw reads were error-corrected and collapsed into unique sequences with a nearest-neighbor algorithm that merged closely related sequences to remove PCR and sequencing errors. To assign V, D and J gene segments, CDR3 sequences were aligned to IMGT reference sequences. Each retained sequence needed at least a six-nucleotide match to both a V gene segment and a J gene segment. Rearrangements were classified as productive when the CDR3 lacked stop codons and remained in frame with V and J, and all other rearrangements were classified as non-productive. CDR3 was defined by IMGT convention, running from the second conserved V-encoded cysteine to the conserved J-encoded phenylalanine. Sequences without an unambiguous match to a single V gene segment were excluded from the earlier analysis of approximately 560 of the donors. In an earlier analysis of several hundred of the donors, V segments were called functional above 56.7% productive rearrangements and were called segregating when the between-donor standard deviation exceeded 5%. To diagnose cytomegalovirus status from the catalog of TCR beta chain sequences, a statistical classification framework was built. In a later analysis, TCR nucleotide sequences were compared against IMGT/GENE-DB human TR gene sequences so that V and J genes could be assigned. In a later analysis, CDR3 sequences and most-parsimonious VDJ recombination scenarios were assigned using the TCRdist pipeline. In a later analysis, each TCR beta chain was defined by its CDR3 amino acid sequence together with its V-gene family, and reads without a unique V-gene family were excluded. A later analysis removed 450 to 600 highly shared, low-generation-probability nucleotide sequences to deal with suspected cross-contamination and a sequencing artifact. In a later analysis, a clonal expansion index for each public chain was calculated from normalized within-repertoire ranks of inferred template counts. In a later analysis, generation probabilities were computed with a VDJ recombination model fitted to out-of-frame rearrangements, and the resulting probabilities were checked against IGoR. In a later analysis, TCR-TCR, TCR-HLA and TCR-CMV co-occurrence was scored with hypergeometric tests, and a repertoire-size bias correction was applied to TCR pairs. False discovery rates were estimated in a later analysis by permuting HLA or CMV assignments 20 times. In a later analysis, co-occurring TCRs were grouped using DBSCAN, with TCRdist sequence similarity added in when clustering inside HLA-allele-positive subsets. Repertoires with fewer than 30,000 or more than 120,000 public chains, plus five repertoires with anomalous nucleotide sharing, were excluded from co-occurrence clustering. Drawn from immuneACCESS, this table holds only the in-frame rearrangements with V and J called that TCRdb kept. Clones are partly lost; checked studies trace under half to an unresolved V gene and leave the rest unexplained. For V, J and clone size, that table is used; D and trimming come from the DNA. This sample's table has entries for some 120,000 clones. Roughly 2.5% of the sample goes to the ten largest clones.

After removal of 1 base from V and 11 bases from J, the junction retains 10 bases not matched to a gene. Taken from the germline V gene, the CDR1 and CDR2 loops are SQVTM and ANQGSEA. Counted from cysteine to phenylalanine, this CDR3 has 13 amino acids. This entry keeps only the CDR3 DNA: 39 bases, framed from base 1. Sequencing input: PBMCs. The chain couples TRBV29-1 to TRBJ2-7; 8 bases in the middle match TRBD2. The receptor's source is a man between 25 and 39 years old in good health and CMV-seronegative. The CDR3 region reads CSVEVTGPGGEYF. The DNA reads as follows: TGCAGCGTTGAAGTCACGGGGCCGGGGGGGGAGTACTTC.